Each of the 2 T cell receptor beta chains below was sequenced from the same sample in a study of blood T cell repertoires in COVID-19. Sequencing was performed with immunoSEQ multiplex PCR; in TCRdb, only in-frame clones are kept and a portion is missing. The table lists over 50,000 clones, more than 70% of them singletons, with roughly 10% in the top ten. The sample consisted of peripheral blood. These receptors were collected from a man between 70 and 80 years old with active COVID-19.

The rearrangement uses TRBV6-5 and TRBJ1-2, with 9 bases identical to TRBD1. The J segment lost 4 bases and the V segment lost 8 bases, leaving 8 bases of the junction unmatched. The CDR3 runs 14 residues. Germline CDR1 MNHEY, CDR2 SVGAGI. The CDR3 here is CASLNRGQSYGYTF. Written as DNA, the CDR3 is TGTGCCAGCCTAAACAGGGGGCAAAGCTATGGCTACACCTTC.

The gene calls are TRBV9 and TRBJ1-4; TRBD1 might be the D (5 bases). The V gene's germline CDR1 is SGDLS and CDR2 YYNGEE. Trimming cost V 1 base and J 3 bases, with 10 bases left between them. This CDR3 region has 15 residues. The CDR3 here is CASSVQGTANEKLFF. The CDR3 region has the DNA TGTGCCAGCAGCGTACAGGGTACTGCTAATGAAAAACTGTTTTTT.